This T cell receptor (beta chain) was recovered during a study of blood T cell repertoires in COVID-19. Turning to the study itself: The study drew acute and convalescent COVID-19 samples from the United States, Italy and Spain. PBMCs, B-cell-depleted T cells, or T cells were the source of the cDNA or gDNA that made up the material.

In the original workflow: It was from reference gene primer amplification that nucleated cell counts were estimated. Measured with immunoSEQ multiplex PCR; TCRdb has only the in-frame clones, and not every one. Clone size and V and J calls were adopted from that table, with D and trimming inferred from the DNA. Of roughly 200,000 clones in the sample, 86% were seen once. CDR1 and CDR2 from the germline V gene are SGHRS and YFSETQ. J lost 5 bases, V lost 4 bases, and 8 bases had no gene match. The CDR3 is made up of 14 amino acids. This clone was seen once. The sequenced sample consisted of peripheral blood. The chain recombines TRBV5-1 with TRBJ1-2; TRBD1 agrees at 7 bases. The sequence came from a man of 80 years or more with acute or convalescent COVID-19. In DNA form, the CDR3 reads TGCGCCAGCAGCAAGGGACAGCCGGATTATGGCTACACCTTC. Translating it yields CASSKGQPDYGYTF.